Listed below are T cell receptor beta chains from one sample, sequenced in a study of human T cells and chemical hapten exposure. TCRdb re-derived calls from the RACE reads in MiXCR, one entry per CDR3 protein. The repertoire includes some 79,000 distinct CDR3 sequences, about 10% of them detected once, and 5% sits in the top ten. This material consisted of whole blood, taken in connection with sensitization to the hapten diphenylcyclopropenone (DPC). These receptors were obtained from a woman between 50 and 59 years old with alopecia areata. Some clones in this sample may be carry-over from other donors' samples. CDR3s include the opening cysteine and the closing phenylalanine or tryptophan. A D gene is named only where the DNA matches it firmly. The listing skips clone size in some rows; elsewhere it reads once, few, many or a size class.

J | size | V | D | CDR3 | DNA
TRBJ2-7 | many | TRBV7-2 | TRBD2 | CASSETSGRYEQYF | TGTGCCAGCAGCGAGACTAGCGGGAGGTACGAGCAGTACTTC
TRBJ2-7 | - | TRBV21-1 | - | CASSVRDRGSYEQYF | TGTGCCAGCAGCGTCCGGGACAGGGGGTCTTACGAGCAGTACTTC
TRBJ2-7 | - | TRBV28 | TRBD2 | CASTGGANYEQYF | TGTGCCAGCACGGGGGGGGCCAACTACGAGCAGTACTTC
TRBJ2-5 | - | TRBV5-4 | - | CASSLTERQETQYF | TGTGCCAGCAGCTTGACGGAAAGACAAGAGACCCAGTACTTC
TRBJ2-7 | - | TRBV12-3/TRBV12-4 | - | CASSLKRPYARYEQYF | TGTGCCAGCAGTTTAAAACGCCCATACGCGAGGTACGAGCAGTACTTC
TRBJ1-1 | - | TRBV20-1 | - | CSAERGKAFF | TGCAGTGCTGAGCGAGGGAAAGCTTTCTTT
TRBJ2-3 | many | TRBV3-1 | - | CASSQSPDTQYF | TGTGCCAGCAGCCAGAGTCCAGATACGCAGTATTTT
TRBJ2-5 | few | TRBV12-3/TRBV12-4 | - | CASSLRQGETQYF | TGTGCCAGCAGTTTACGCCAAGGGGAGACCCAGTACTTC
TRBJ1-2 | few | TRBV20-1 | - | CSASGPDYGYTF | TGCAGTGCTAGCGGCCCGGACTATGGCTACACCTTC
TRBJ1-6 | - | TRBV28 | TRBD1 | CASRDRLNSPLHF | TGTGCCAGCCGGGACAGATTAAATTCACCCCTCCACTTT
TRBJ2-1 | - | TRBV3-1 | - | CASSPSFLFNEQFF | TGTGCCAGCAGCCCCAGTTTCCTCTTCAATGAGCAGTTCTTC
TRBJ1-1 | many | TRBV18 | TRBD1 | CASSHQGQGVGVNTEAFF | TGTGCCAGCTCGCACCAGGGACAGGGGGTAGGAGTGAACACTGAAGCTTTCTTT
TRBJ2-7 | few | TRBV7-9 | - | CASSLDASSRTYEQYF | TGTGCCAGCAGCTTAGACGCGTCTAGTAGGACCTACGAGCAGTACTTC
TRBJ2-4 | few | TRBV20-1 | - | CSARDLGGAKNIQYF | TGCAGTGCTAGAGATCTAGGGGGAGCCAAAAACATTCAGTACTTC
TRBJ2-3 | - | TRBV5-1 | TRBD1 | CASSIDRGSTDTQYF | TGCGCCAGCAGCATCGACAGGGGGTCAACAGATACGCAGTATTTT
TRBJ2-1 | few | TRBV7-6 | TRBD2 | CASSTRTSGTWVQFF | TGTGCCAGCAGCACCAGAACTAGCGGCACTTGGGTGCAGTTCTTC
TRBJ2-3 | many | TRBV5-5 | TRBD2 | CASSTKLAGGTDTQYF | TGTGCCAGCAGCACGAAACTAGCGGGAGGCACAGATACGCAGTATTTT
TRBJ2-1 | - | TRBV10-3 | - | CASTGPGGNEQFF | TGTGCCTCGACCGGGCCCGGAGGAAATGAGCAGTTCTTC
TRBJ2-2 | - | TRBV5-4 | - | CASSIARSTGELFF | TGTGCCAGCAGCATTGCTAGGAGCACCGGGGAGCTGTTTTTT
TRBJ2-7 | many | TRBV4-1 | TRBD2 | CASSLTSGSDEQYF | TGCGCCAGCAGCTTGACTAGCGGGAGTGACGAGCAGTACTTC
TRBJ2-1 | few | TRBV9 | - | CASSVWQGIGEEQFF | TGTGCCAGCAGCGTATGGCAGGGGATTGGAGAGGAGCAGTTCTTC
TRBJ2-7 | - | TRBV9 | - | CASSAVSGYEQYF | TGTGCCAGCAGCGCCGTCAGCGGTTACGAGCAGTACTTC
TRBJ2-3 | - | TRBV6-6 | - | CASSSGSGASSTDTQYF | TGTGCCAGCAGCTCAGGGTCCGGGGCCTCAAGCACAGATACGCAGTATTTT
TRBJ1-4 | many | TRBV5-1 | - | CASSPFGGNEKLFF | TGCGCCAGCAGCCCATTTGGGGGAAACGAAAAACTGTTTTTT
TRBJ2-5 | many | TRBV12-3/TRBV12-4 | - | CASSRGSLPSGETQYF | TGTGCCAGCAGCCGGGGGTCTTTACCCTCGGGAGAGACCCAGTACTTC
TRBJ1-4 | many | TRBV5-1 | - | CASSFGEKNEKLFF | TGCGCCAGCAGCTTCGGGGAGAAAAATGAAAAACTGTTTTTT
TRBJ1-2 | - | TRBV25-1 | - | CASSEGTAPEGYTF | TGTGCCAGCAGTGAAGGGACGGCTCCGGAGGGCTACACCTTC
TRBJ2-2 | many | TRBV7-2 | - | CASSLEGSTGELFF | TGTGCCAGCAGCTTAGAGGGCAGCACCGGGGAGCTGTTTTTT
TRBJ2-3 | - | TRBV27 | - | CASSLSQLGVDTQYF | TGTGCCAGCAGTTTATCCCAACTAGGTGTAGATACGCAGTATTTT
TRBJ1-2 | - | TRBV5-4 | - | CASSLYGGYGYTF | TGTGCCAGCAGCTTGTACGGAGGGTATGGCTACACCTTC
TRBJ2-1 | many | TRBV7-7 | - | CASSPPGYNEQFF | TGTGCCAGCAGCCCGCCCGGGTACAATGAGCAGTTCTTC
TRBJ2-1 | many | TRBV18 | - | CASSREQGYNEQFF | TGTGCCAGCTCACGAGAACAGGGTTACAATGAGCAGTTCTTC
TRBJ2-1 | many | TRBV6-5 | - | CASHPLVGAGNEQFF | TGTGCCAGCCATCCTCTCGTGGGGGCGGGCAATGAGCAGTTCTTC
TRBJ2-2 | many | TRBV7-9 | - | CASTHARLTGELFF | TGTGCCAGCACCCATGCCAGGCTCACCGGGGAGCTGTTTTTT
TRBJ2-5 | many | TRBV9 | TRBD2 | CASSSRTSGSSETQYF | TGTGCCAGCAGCAGCCGGACTAGCGGGAGTTCAGAGACCCAGTACTTC
TRBJ1-2 | many | TRBV5-1 | - | CASSFTGANYGYTF | TGCGCCAGCAGCTTTACTGGAGCTAACTATGGCTACACCTTC
TRBJ2-1 | many | TRBV19 | - | CASSIDHGLPREQFF | TGTGCCAGTAGTATAGATCACGGGCTACCCAGGGAGCAGTTCTTC
TRBJ2-1 | - | TRBV7-9 | - | CASSLGGPGKGRPRRDNEQFF | TGTGCCAGCAGCTTAGGCGGCCCAGGGAAAGGACGCCCCCGAAGAGACAATGAGCAGTTCTTC
TRBJ2-1 | - | TRBV30 | TRBD2 | CASKREAYNEQFF | TGTGCCTCCAAGCGGGAGGCCTACAATGAGCAGTTCTTC